These 7 T cell receptor beta chains came from one sample sequenced in a study of blood T cell repertoires in COVID-19. The protocol was immunoSEQ multiplex PCR, while the TCRdb copy is restricted to in-frame clones and leaves out a portion. The profile shows 150,000 or so clones, about 88% of them singletons. Sequencing was done on a sample of PBMCs or T cells enriched from blood (not recorded which). The receptors derive from a human donor with acute COVID-19. The donor label of this sample is uncertain.

The rearrangement uses TRBV19 and TRBJ1-4; D call uncertain. CDR1 and CDR2 from the germline V gene are LNHDA and SQIVND (reference sequence). This CDR3 is built from 14 residues. Trimming pared 6 bases from V and 3 bases from J, leaving 11 bases between. The CDR3 DNA sequence: TGTGCCAGTAGCTTCGCGGGAGCTAATGAAAAACTGTTTTTT. Protein sequence: CASSFAGANEKLFF. Using reference TRBV19 and TRBJ1-4 for the parts outside the CDR3, the full variable domain is DGGITQSPKYLFRKEGQNVTLSCEQNLNHDAMYWYRQDPGQGLRLIYYSQIVNDFQKGDIAEGYSVSREKKESFPLTVTSAQKNPTAFYLCASSFAGANEKLFFGSGTQLSVL.

The V and J genes are TRBV4-1 and TRBJ2-2, with TRBD2 matching 8 bases. CDR1 and CDR2 (germline): MGHRA, YSYEKL. The ends lost 7 bases at V and 4 bases at J; junction bases unmatched: 11. The CDR3 contains 16 residues. The CDR3 bases are TGCGCCAGCACCCACCCTCCGGGGGGGCGCACCGGGGAGCTGTTTTTT. Protein product: CASTHPPGGRTGELFF.

This clone was recorded many times. The chain joins TRBV12-5 to TRBJ2-3; no firm D call. This CDR3 is built from 15 residues. V was trimmed by 1 base and J by 0 bases, leaving 8 bases between them. Per the germline V gene, CDR1 is LGHNT and CDR2 is FRNRAP. This chain's CDR3 is CASGLGTASTDTQYF. DNA of the CDR3: TGTGCTAGTGGTTTGGGTACAGCTAGCACAGATACGCAGTATTTT.

This clone was counted only a few times. This specimen includes other DNA sequences encoding the same CDR3. The V call is TRBV20-1, the J call TRBJ1-2; TRBD1 might be the D (5 bases). The CDR3 totals 11 residues. Between the trimmed V and J ends, which lost 3 bases and 5 bases, there was a span of 7 bases. Germline lookup yields CDR1 DFQATT and CDR2 SNEGSKA (reference sequence). This chain's CDR3 is CSARTEYGYTF. The CDR3 coding sequence is TGCAGTGCTAGGACAGAATATGGCTACACCTTC.

The rearrangement uses TRBV11-3 and TRBJ2-7, with 7 positions matching TRBD2. CDR1 is SGHNT, CDR2 YENEEA, per germline. This CDR3 is 16 amino acids long. V gave up 4 bases and J gave up 7 bases; unmatched junction bases: 16. The CDR3 region is CASSSLRGDYYEEQYF. The DNA for the CDR3 is TGTGCCAGCAGCTCGCTTCGGGGGGACTACTACGAGGAGCAGTACTTC.

The V call is TRBV7-3, the J call TRBJ2-1, with 7 bases matching TRBD2. This CDR3 region has 14 residues. Germline trimming cut 4 bases from V and 7 bases from J; bases unmatched to any gene: 7. From germline, CDR1 is SGHTA and CDR2 FQGTGA. The CDR3 coding sequence is TGTGCCAGCAGCTCAACCCGGGGAGGGAATGAGCAGTTCTTC. Translating gives CASSSTRGGNEQFF.

J is TRBJ2-3 and V is TRBV5-1, with 7 positions matching TRBD2. The CDR3 extends over 15 amino acids. V lost 1 base to trimming and J lost 1 base; unmatched junction nucleotides: 3. CDR1 is SGHRS and CDR2 is YFSETQ in the germline V gene. The CDR3 coding sequence is TGCGCCAGCAGCTTGTTGGGAGGGGGCACAGATACGCAGTATTTT. It encodes CASSLLGGGTDTQYF.